These 28 T cell receptor beta chains share one sample of origin, sequenced in a study of response to subunit inactivated influenza vaccine. TCRdb called the RT-PCR reads again in MiXCR, with one record for every CDR3 protein. The table records roughly 550,000 distinct CDR3 sequences, roughly 25% of them present only once. These same records also appear under a second study, on T cells expressing NK-cell markers. That paper states: UMI-tagged 5'RACE template switching yielded the TCR beta cDNA.

Source: CD4+ T cells sorted from PBMCs, taken less than 13 days after vaccination. The receptors come from a man aged 50 or older who received an inactivated influenza vaccine.

V and J are TRBV20-1 and TRBJ2-7, with D unresolved. This CDR3 comprises 12 residues. Germline CDR1 is DFQATT and CDR2 is SNEGSKA (reference sequence). The ends were cut back, 0 bases at V and 6 bases at J, with 9 bases in the middle. The CDR3 nucleotides are TGCAGTGCTAGAGATGTACAGCGCGAGCAGTACTTC. This encodes CSARDVQREQYF.

With regard to this clonotype: A read error is possible here, since a much larger clone lies one base away. The chain is built from TRBV20-1 and TRBJ2-7; possibly TRBD2 for D (6 bases). Germline V CDR1 and CDR2: DFQATT, SNEGSKA (reference sequence). This CDR3 is 14 amino acids long. The V and J ends lost 4 bases and 1 base respectively, with 14 bases between them. CDR3 region: CSAMANSGSYEQYF. DNA for the CDR3: TGCAGTGCTATGGCGAATAGCGGTTCCTACGAGCAGTACTTC.

This clonotype came up a few times. V and J are TRBV6-1 and TRBJ2-3, with TRBD1 matching over 8 bases. With 6 bases clipped from V and 2 bases from J, the junction kept 13 bases outside the gene matches. The germline gives CDR1 MNHNS, CDR2 SASEGT. The CDR3 runs to 17 residues. Here the CDR3 DNA reads TGTGCCAGCAGCCTTGGGACAGGCGACGCTAACACAGATACGCAGTATTTT. This gives the protein CASSLGTGDANTDTQYF.

This clonotype has just one count. This chain uses TRBV4-3 with TRBJ1-5; no firm D call. The germline gives CDR1 LGHNA, CDR2 YSLEER. The CDR3 spans 14 residues. Trimming took off 0 bases at V and 6 bases at J, with 9 bases between the two ends. Here the CDR3 reads CASSQEGYAQPQHF. For the CDR3, the DNA is TGCGCCAGCAGCCAAGAGGGTTACGCTCAGCCCCAGCATTTT.

The chain combines TRBV28 with TRBJ2-2; D is possibly TRBD1 (6 bases). The germline V gene encodes CDR1 MDHEN and CDR2 SYDVKM. This CDR3 contains 15 residues. V lost 4 bases and J 4 bases, leaving 13 bases between the germline ends. This chain's CDR3 is CASSSPAGVTGELFF. CDR3 nucleotide sequence: TGTGCCAGCAGTTCCCCGGCAGGGGTCACCGGGGAGCTGTTTTTT.

V and J are TRBV5-5 and TRBJ1-1; the match to TRBD1 covers 9 bases. The germline V gene encodes CDR1 SGHKS and CDR2 YYEKEE (reference sequence). Trimming cost V 3 bases and J 5 bases; bases outside gene matches: 8. This CDR3 has 15 residues. CDR3 DNA sequence: TGTGCCAGCAGCTATACCGGGACAGGGAATACTGAAGCTTTCTTT. Amino acid sequence: CASSYTGTGNTEAFF.

This clonotype was observed a handful of times. CDR3 in DNA: TGCAGTGCTAGACAAGGGTTGAACTACGAGCAGTACTTC. This sequence encodes CSARQGLNYEQYF. V gene TRBV20-1 combines with J gene TRBJ2-7; no definite D call. V was pared by 2 bases and J by 3 bases, with 11 bases between. The CDR3 sequence is 13 residues long. Germline loops: CDR1 DFQATT, CDR2 SNEGSKA (reference sequence).

The chain uses TRBV6-5 and TRBJ2-1; no firm D call. CDR1 is MNHEY and CDR2 is SVGAGI in the germline V gene. The CDR3 covers 14 residues. The V gene lost 3 bases and the J gene lost 8 bases, with 14 bases spanning the gap. The CDR3 DNA is TGTGCCAGCAGTTATTCGTCTGGACGATATGAGCAGTTCTTC. Translating it yields CASSYSSGRYEQFF.

This clonotype has just a few counts. The chain links TRBV5-1 to TRBJ2-5; D might be TRBD2 (6 bases). The V end was cut by 0 bases, the J end by 3 bases, with 12 bases between. There are 15 residues in the CDR3. Germline V lookup: CDR1 SGHRS, CDR2 YFSETQ. CDR3 sequence: CASSLGASVKETQYF. CDR3 bases: TGCGCCAGCAGCTTGGGAGCTAGCGTAAAAGAGACCCAGTACTTC.

The rearrangement joins TRBV5-4 to TRBJ2-1, with D perhaps TRBD1 (7 bases). This CDR3 comprises 16 residues. The V end lost 4 bases, the J end lost 0 bases, and 14 bases lay between the germline ends. Per the germline V gene, CDR1 is SGHNT and CDR2 is YYREEE (reference sequence). As DNA, the CDR3 is TGTGCCAGCAGCCCGTCAGGGGGGAACTCCTACAATGAGCAGTTCTTC. Translated, it gives CASSPSGGNSYNEQFF.

This clonotype came up a few times. The genes are TRBV28 and TRBJ2-7; D ambiguous. Per the germline V gene, CDR1 is MDHEN and CDR2 is SYDVKM. The CDR3 covers 15 residues. Trimming cost V 6 bases and J 0 bases, with 15 bases left between them. CDR3 nucleotide sequence: TGTGCCAGCAGCACCCCCAACTCGGGCTCCTACGAGCAGTACTTC. It specifies CASSTPNSGSYEQYF.

This clonotype was seen more than once but under ten times. The rearrangement joins TRBV4-2 to TRBJ2-7; D not resolved. Trimming left V 0 bases short and J 3 bases short, with 9 bases between. CDR3 length equals 14 residues. Germline V CDR1 and CDR2: LGHNA, YNFKEQ. CDR3 amino acids: CASSQEQRNYEQYF. DNA for the CDR3: TGTGCCAGCAGCCAAGAACAGAGGAACTACGAGCAGTACTTC.

This clonotype was counted many times. The chain recombines TRBV7-2 with TRBJ2-1, with TRBD2 identical over 14 bases. V gave up 5 bases and J gave up 6 bases; unmatched junction bases: 6. CDR3 length: 16 residues. Germline V lookup: CDR1 SGHTA, CDR2 FQGNSA. The CDR3 is CASSLQGLAGVNEQFF. For the CDR3, the DNA is TGTGCCAGCAGCCTACAGGGACTAGCGGGAGTCAATGAGCAGTTCTTC.

The V and J genes are TRBV6-1 and TRBJ2-1, with TRBD2 matching over 14 bases. This CDR3 contains 15 residues. Unmatched junction bases numbered 2, after V lost 3 bases and J lost 7 bases. Germline CDR1 reads MNHNS; CDR2 reads SASEGT. CDR3 DNA sequence: TGTGCCAGCAGTGACGGGACTAGCGGGAGAAATGAGCAGTTCTTC. This codes for CASSDGTSGRNEQFF.

This clonotype was found a few times. This CDR3 is CASRRRGDGSYEQYF. DNA for the CDR3: TGTGCCAGCAGACGAAGGGGAGACGGGTCCTACGAGCAGTACTTC. The V and J genes are TRBV5-6 and TRBJ2-7, with D perhaps given as TRBD1 or TRBD2 (5 bases each). Germline assignment: CDR1 SGHDT and CDR2 YYEEEE. V shed 5 bases and J shed 1 base, with 16 bases lying between them. This CDR3 is built from 15 residues.

The chain is built from TRBV6-5 and TRBJ1-6, with a possible D match to TRBD1 (6 bases). Germline V gene sequence: CDR1 MNHEY, CDR2 SVGAGI. Trimming pared 4 bases from V and 7 bases from J, leaving 20 bases between. This CDR3 spans 17 amino acids. The CDR3 loop reads CASSSKGGTSYNSPLHF. In DNA form, the CDR3 reads TGTGCCAGCAGTTCAAAGGGGGGGACAAGCTACAATTCACCCCTCCACTTT.

This clonotype was recorded a few times. The chain carries TRBV12-3 or TRBV12-4 and TRBJ1-4, with 8 bases fitting TRBD1. The CDR3 consists of 17 residues. With 7 bases clipped from V and 7 bases from J, the junction kept 17 bases outside the gene matches. The DNA of the CDR3 is TGTGCCAGCACCCCCGGGACAGGAAATAAGGACGCTGAAAAACTGTTTTTT. As protein: CASTPGTGNKDAEKLFF.

This sequence joins TRBV9 and TRBJ2-5; TRBD1 or TRBD2 may be the D gene (6 bases each). CDR3 size: 16 residues. Germline CDR1 reads SGDLS; CDR2 reads YYNGEE. V shed 2 bases and J shed 2 bases, with 16 bases lying between them. The CDR3 loop is CASSVGGTRLQETQYF. The CDR3 nucleotides read TGTGCCAGCAGCGTTGGGGGGACAAGGCTTCAAGAGACCCAGTACTTC.

The rearrangement links TRBV7-9 to TRBJ2-5; 8 bases fit TRBD1. The junction had 6 bases not matched to a gene; V was cut back by 4 bases and J by 5 bases. CDR1 and CDR2 from the germline V gene are SEHNR and FQNEAQ (reference sequence). The CDR3 loop spans 14 amino acids. The CDR3 nucleotides read TGTGCCAGCAGCTCCAACAGGGGGTCGGAGACCCAGTACTTC. Its protein is CASSSNRGSETQYF.

V usage is TRBV15 and J usage is TRBJ1-2, with D unresolved. The length of the CDR3 is 13 residues. Trimming removed 1 base from V and 8 bases from J, with 11 bases in between. Germline CDR1 and CDR2: LNHNV and YYDKDF (reference sequence). CDR3 bases: TGTGCCACCAGCAGAGGTACCGAAAGGGGCTACACCTTC. This encodes CATSRGTERGYTF.

This clonotype showed up just a few times. The chain uses TRBV20-1 and TRBJ2-3; D unresolved. Trimming took off 7 bases at V and 2 bases at J, with 16 bases between the two ends. Germline CDR1 reads DFQATT; CDR2 reads SNEGSKA (reference sequence). This CDR3 spans 14 amino acids. The CDR3 DNA sequence: TGCAGTGTTTTTGCCCCGGGCTTCACAGATACGCAGTATTTT. It specifies CSVFAPGFTDTQYF.

This clonotype was counted a few times. The chain couples TRBV20-1 to TRBJ2-1, with 8 bases fitting TRBD2. This CDR3 comprises 14 residues. In germline, CDR1 is DFQATT, CDR2 SNEGSKA (reference sequence). Trimming took 3 bases from V and 9 from J; bases not matched to a gene: 10. CDR3 loop: CSASLSSGSTEQFF. The DNA for the CDR3 is TGCAGTGCTAGCCTTTCAAGCGGGAGCACTGAGCAGTTCTTC.

The table lists this clonotype with a few counts. The chain recombines TRBV20-1 with TRBJ2-3; TRBD2 agrees at 10 bases. CDR1 is DFQATT, CDR2 SNEGSKA, per germline (reference sequence). J gave up 6 bases and V 3 bases, and 6 bases lay outside the gene matches. The CDR3 is 14 residues long. In nucleotides, the CDR3 is TGCAGTGCTAGCGAAGCGGGAGGGATGGATACGCAGTATTTT. It translates to CSASEAGGMDTQYF.

This chain joins TRBV24-1 and TRBJ2-1, with TRBD2 identical over 9 bases. After removal of 2 bases from V and 7 bases from J, the junction contained 8 bases not matched to a gene. Germline V gene lookup returns CDR1 KGHDR and CDR2 SFDVKD. The CDR3 is 16 amino acids. CDR3 in amino acids: CATSDSGLADRNEQFF. CDR3 bases: TGTGCCACCAGTGATTCGGGACTAGCAGACAGGAATGAGCAGTTCTTC.

The J gene is TRBJ1-1, the V gene TRBV5-5; D is perhaps TRBD1 (6 bases). CDR3 length: 13 amino acids. Germline CDR1 reads SGHKS; CDR2 reads YYEKEE (reference sequence). The V end was cut by 2 bases, the J end by 11 bases, with 16 bases between. This chain's CDR3 is CASSFAQGFWAFF. CDR3 nucleotide sequence: TGTGCCAGCAGCTTTGCCCAGGGGTTCTGGGCTTTCTTT.

The CDR3 region is CASSIGTVKGYNEQFF. The CDR3, as DNA: TGTGCCAGTAGTATCGGGACAGTGAAGGGGTACAATGAGCAGTTCTTC. The rearrangement links TRBV19 to TRBJ2-1; 7 bases line up with TRBD1. The CDR3 extends over 16 amino acids. Unmatched junction bases numbered 9, after V lost 3 bases and J lost 4 bases. Germline values: CDR1 LNHDA, CDR2 SQIVND (reference sequence).

This clonotype was observed a handful of times. The genes are TRBV7-9 and TRBJ2-3; weak D call: TRBD1 (6 bases). Germline CDR1 is SEHNR and CDR2 is FQNEAQ (reference sequence). V gave up 5 bases and J gave up 6 bases, with 15 bases separating them. This CDR3 contains 14 residues. The CDR3 loop reads CASSPDRFSDTQYF. CDR3 DNA sequence: TGTGCCAGCAGCCCCGACAGGTTTTCCGATACGCAGTATTTT.

The V and J genes are TRBV11-3 and TRBJ2-3, with 7 bases that match TRBD2. The V gene end was trimmed by 5 bases and the J gene end by 3 bases; junction bases not matched to a gene: 5. There are 14 residues in the CDR3. CDR1 is SGHNT, CDR2 YENEEA, per germline. The DNA of the CDR3 is TGTGCCAGCAGCCAGGCGGGGGAAACAGATACGCAGTATTTT. Amino acids: CASSQAGETDTQYF.